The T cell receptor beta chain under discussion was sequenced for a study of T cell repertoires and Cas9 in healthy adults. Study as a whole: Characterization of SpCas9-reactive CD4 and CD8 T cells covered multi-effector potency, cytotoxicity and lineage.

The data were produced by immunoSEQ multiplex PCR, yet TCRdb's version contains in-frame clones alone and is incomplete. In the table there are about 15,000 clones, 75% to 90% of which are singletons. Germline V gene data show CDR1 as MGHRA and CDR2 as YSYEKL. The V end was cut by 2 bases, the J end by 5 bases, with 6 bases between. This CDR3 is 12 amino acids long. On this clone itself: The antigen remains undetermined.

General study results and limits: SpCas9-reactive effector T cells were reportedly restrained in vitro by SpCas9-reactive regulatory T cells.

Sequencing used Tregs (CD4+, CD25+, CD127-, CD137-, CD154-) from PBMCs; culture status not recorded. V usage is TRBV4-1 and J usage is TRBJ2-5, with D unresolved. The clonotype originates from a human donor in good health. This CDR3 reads CASSQPRETQYF. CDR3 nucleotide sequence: TGCGCCAGCAGCCAACCGAGGGAGACCCAGTACTTC.